These 30 T cell receptor beta chains were sequenced from one sample in a study of T cells in tuberculosis. Clones were sequenced by immunoSEQ multiplex PCR, and TCRdb holds only the in-frame ones, with some missing. The sample holds 50,000 to 65,000 clones; over 75% are singletons and the top ten take roughly a fifth. Thawed, overnight-rested PBMC were stained with GMM-loaded CD1B tetramer, viability dye and anti-CD3, then sorted. The lipid loaded on the CD1B tetramers was C32 glucose monomycolate from Rhodococcus equi. The sequenced sample consisted of CD1b-GMM tetramer-negative cells sorted from PBMCs. The receptors were gathered from an adult woman with latent tuberculosis.

The chain is built from TRBV28 and TRBJ1-5, with D unresolved. Trimming took 8 bases from V and 7 from J, leaving 12 bases between them. Germline values: CDR1 MDHEN, CDR2 SYDVKM. This CDR3 region has 12 residues. The CDR3 DNA sequence: TGTGCCAGCGGTTCGCGGGTCCAGCCCCAGCATTTT. Residues: CASGSRVQPQHF.

V is TRBV6-1 and J is TRBJ1-5; 7 nucleotides match TRBD1. Germline loops: CDR1 MNHNS, CDR2 SASEGT. The CDR3 is 15 residues long. V lost 7 bases and J lost 3; bases outside the gene matches: 9. As DNA, the CDR3 is TGTGCCAGCAACCACCGGACAGGCCCCAATCAGCCCCAGCATTTT. Protein sequence: CASNHRTGPNQPQHF.

The CDR3 loop reads CAWGGLAAYNEQFF. CDR3 sequence (DNA): TGTGCCTGGGGGGGACTAGCGGCTTACAATGAGCAGTTCTTC. The chain combines TRBV30 with TRBJ2-1; 11 bases are shared with TRBD2. V trimming: 5 bases; J trimming: 4 bases; junction bases outside the gene matches: 4. The CDR3 is made up of 14 amino acids. Germline assignment: CDR1 GTSNPN and CDR2 SVGIG (reference sequence).

V and J are TRBV6-6 and TRBJ2-5; tentative D call: TRBD1 (6 bases). V shed 8 bases and J shed 1 base, with 11 bases lying between them. Looked up from germline, CDR1 is MNHNY and CDR2 is SVGAGI (reference sequence). The CDR3 length is 13 residues. CDR3 coding DNA: TGTGCCAGCTTCGGCAGGGGCCAAGAGACCCAGTACTTC. This codes for CASFGRGQETQYF.

The gene calls are TRBV7-2 and TRBJ2-7; 7 nucleotides agree with TRBD2. Germline lookup yields CDR1 SGHTA and CDR2 FQGNSA. CDR3 length: 14 residues. Losses at the gene ends were 6 bases for V and 3 bases for J; bases not matched to a gene: 8. CDR3 sequence: CASRPTGTIYEQYF. CDR3 nucleotides: TGTGCCAGCAGACCAACCGGGACTATCTACGAGCAGTACTTC.

This sequence joins TRBV2 and TRBJ1-4; D is perhaps TRBD1 (5 bases). This CDR3 comprises 14 residues. Germline V CDR1 and CDR2: SNHLY, FYNNEI. V gave up 3 bases and J gave up 7 bases, with 12 bases separating them. The CDR3 DNA follows: TGTGCCAGCAGTGATGGCAGGGTTCGTGAAAAACTGTTTTTT. Translating gives CASSDGRVREKLFF.

The sample holds one count of this clone. V and J are TRBV7-9 and TRBJ1-2; TRBD1 aligns across 7 bases. There are 15 residues in the CDR3. Germline V gene sequence: CDR1 SEHNR, CDR2 FQNEAQ (reference sequence). The J segment lost 6 bases and the V segment lost 5 bases, leaving 12 bases of the junction unmatched. The CDR3 DNA is TGTGCCAGCAGCCTTATGACAGGGAGGTCGGATGGCTACACCTTC. Translated: CASSLMTGRSDGYTF. The full variable domain, its missing parts supplied by reference TRBV7-9 and TRBJ1-2, is DTGVSQNPRHKITKRGQNVTFRCDPISEHNRLYWYRQTLGQGPEFLTYFQNEAQLEKSRLLSDRFSAERPKGSFSTLEIQRTEQGDSAMYLCASSLMTGRSDGYTFGSGTRLTVV.

The V gene is TRBV5-1, the J gene TRBJ2-3; D gene ambiguous. CDR1 and CDR2 (germline): SGHRS, YFSETQ. The CDR3 has 14 residues. V lost 4 bases and J lost 2, with 11 bases in between. For the CDR3, the DNA is TGCGCCAGCAGCCAAACCACTCCCACAGATACGCAGTATTTT. It yields the protein CASSQTTPTDTQYF.

The CDR3 sequence: CASSRQGVHEQYF. In DNA form, the CDR3 reads TGTGCCAGCTCCCGCCAGGGGGTCCACGAGCAGTACTTC. The chain is built from TRBV5-6 and TRBJ2-7; 7 bases are shared with TRBD1. The CDR3 extends over 13 amino acids. Trimming took 7 bases from V and 5 from J; bases not matched to a gene: 9. Germline assignment: CDR1 SGHDT and CDR2 YYEEEE.

This CDR3 reads CASKGDRGHTDTQYF. The CDR3 DNA sequence: TGTGCCAGCAAGGGGGACAGGGGGCACACAGATACGCAGTATTTT. The V call is TRBV6-1, the J call TRBJ2-3, with TRBD1 identical over 12 bases. This CDR3 has 15 residues. In germline, CDR1 is MNHNS, CDR2 SASEGT. With V trimmed by 7 bases and J by 2 bases, 4 bases remained unmatched.

There are a few counts of this clone. The V gene is TRBV19, the J gene TRBJ1-1; D may be TRBD1 (5 bases). This CDR3 is 12 amino acids long. V was cut by 8 bases and J by 3 bases, with 10 bases left in between. The germline V gene encodes CDR1 LNHDA and CDR2 SQIVND (reference sequence). CDR3 region: CASGGGYTEAFF. In nucleotides, the CDR3 is TGTGCCAGTGGCGGGGGGTACACTGAAGCTTTCTTT.

The chain joins TRBV4-3 to TRBJ2-1; 10 nucleotides align to TRBD2. Germline V lookup: CDR1 LGHNA, CDR2 YSLEER. The CDR3 totals 18 residues. V lost 2 bases and J lost 2; bases outside the gene matches: 9. The CDR3 here is CASSQRIAGGTTYNEQFF. As DNA, the CDR3 is TGCGCCAGCAGCCAACGAATAGCGGGGGGCACTACCTACAATGAGCAGTTCTTC.

In this sample, this clone turned up a few times. The rearrangement joins TRBV6-6 to TRBJ1-4; the match to TRBD1 covers 7 bases. The CDR3 contains 13 residues. V lost 8 bases and J lost 6; bases outside the gene matches: 6. CDR1 and CDR2 (germline): MNHNY, SVGAGI (reference sequence). CDR3: CASGGTVDEKLFF. DNA of the CDR3: TGTGCCAGCGGAGGGACAGTAGATGAAAAACTGTTTTTT.

The sample holds one count of this clone. This chain connects TRBV4-3 to TRBJ1-5; D uncertain. Germline V gene sequence: CDR1 LGHNA, CDR2 YSLEER. This CDR3 comprises 19 residues. Trimming pared 0 bases from V and 7 bases from J, leaving 25 bases between. The CDR3 protein is CASSQDRVIGQSSGQPQHF. The CDR3 nucleotides read TGCGCCAGCAGCCAAGATAGGGTTATAGGGCAGTCCAGCGGGCAGCCCCAGCATTTT.

The gene calls are TRBV7-8 and TRBJ2-7; D is possibly TRBD1 (5 bases). Germline V lookup: CDR1 SGHVS, CDR2 FQNEAQ. V was shortened by 1 base and J by 5 bases, with 18 bases between the two germline ends. The CDR3 consists of 16 residues. This CDR3 reads CASSLVAQGTFHEQYF. DNA of the CDR3: TGTGCCAGCAGCTTAGTGGCCCAGGGTACCTTCCACGAGCAGTACTTC.

V is TRBV19 and J is TRBJ2-3; 10 bases line up with TRBD2. There are 17 residues in the CDR3. Germline CDR1 reads LNHDA; CDR2 reads SQIVND (reference sequence). The ends lost 7 bases at V and 5 bases at J; junction bases unmatched: 15. CDR3 protein: CASNSHYQAGGRDTQYF. The CDR3 DNA is TGTGCCAGTAATTCCCACTATCAAGCGGGGGGGCGAGATACGCAGTATTTT.

The chain uses TRBV29-1 and TRBJ2-1; TRBD1 agrees at 9 bases. This CDR3 is 14 amino acids long. The trim removed 8 bases at V and 4 bases at J, leaving 9 bases unmatched. Germline V gene lookup returns CDR1 SQVTM and CDR2 ANQGSEA. This CDR3 is CSSRDRVTYNEQFF. As DNA, the CDR3 is TGCAGCTCAAGGGACAGGGTAACGTACAATGAGCAGTTCTTC.

This clone was detected only a few times. The chain is built from TRBV7-9 and TRBJ2-3, with a weak D call TRBD1 (5 bases). The CDR3 totals 17 residues. Germline CDR1 and CDR2: SEHNR and FQNEAQ (reference sequence). The V and J ends lost 1 base and 0 bases respectively, with 14 bases between them. CDR3 nucleotides: TGTGCCAGCAGCTTAGGCAAGAGTGGGGCGAGCACAGATACGCAGTATTTT. Translating gives CASSLGKSGASTDTQYF. The full variable domain, in which reference TRBV7-9 and TRBJ2-3 provide the parts outside the CDR3, is DTGVSQNPRHKITKRGQNVTFRCDPISEHNRLYWYRQTLGQGPEFLTYFQNEAQLEKSRLLSDRFSAERPKGSFSTLEIQRTEQGDSAMYLCASSLGKSGASTDTQYFGPGTRLTVL.

The CDR3 DNA follows: TGTGCCAGCAGCCCAAAAGCGGGGGTTTTCGAGACCCAGTACTTC. Amino acid sequence: CASSPKAGVFETQYF. The chain couples TRBV7-2 to TRBJ2-5; 8 bases align to TRBD2. Per the germline V gene, CDR1 is SGHTA and CDR2 is FQGNSA. V was pared by 5 bases and J by 5 bases, with 10 bases of the junction left unmatched. The CDR3 runs to 15 residues. Based on the CDR3 plus reference TRBV7-2 and TRBJ2-5, the full variable domain is GAGVSQSPSNKVTEKGKDVELRCDPISGHTALYWYRQSLGQGLEFLIYFQGNSAPDKSGLPSDRFSAERTGGSVSTLTIQRTQQEDSAVYLCASSPKAGVFETQYFGPGTRLLVL.

V and J are TRBV6-6 and TRBJ2-7, with D uncertain. Germline values: CDR1 MNHNY, CDR2 SVGAGI (reference sequence). CDR3 length: 15 amino acids. V lost 3 bases, J lost 2 bases, and 14 bases lay in between. This CDR3 is CASSYGQSYTYEQYF. CDR3 in DNA: TGTGCCAGCAGTTATGGGCAGTCTTATACCTACGAGCAGTACTTC.

The chain carries TRBV12-5 and TRBJ2-1; TRBD1 is a possible D gene (6 bases). CDR3 length equals 13 residues. Germline lookup yields CDR1 LGHNT and CDR2 FRNRAP. The V end lost 9 bases, the J end lost 2 bases, and 11 bases lay between the germline ends. CDR3 nucleotides: TGTGCTAGCAATCAGGGGCCCTACAATGAGCAGTTCTTC. This codes for CASNQGPYNEQFF.

The V gene is TRBV9, the J gene TRBJ1-3; tentatively, D is TRBD1 (5 bases). The CDR3 totals 18 residues. Per germline, CDR1 SGDLS and CDR2 YYNGEE. Trimming cost V 0 bases and J 0 bases, with 16 bases left between them. The DNA of the CDR3 is TGTGCCAGCAGCGTAGCTGTATCGGACATCTTCTCTGGAAACACCATATATTTT. This codes for CASSVAVSDIFSGNTIYF.

The chain carries TRBV2 and TRBJ2-4; D remains unclear. CDR3 length: 16 amino acids. CDR1 and CDR2 (germline): SNHLY, FYNNEI. Trimming removed 6 bases from V and 0 bases from J, with 15 bases in between. CDR3: CASRLADSLAKNIQYF. CDR3 nucleotides: TGTGCCAGCAGGTTGGCAGATTCCTTAGCCAAAAACATTCAGTACTTC.

The chain combines TRBV5-4 with TRBJ2-7, with D possibly matching TRBD1 (5 bases). Trimming cost V 1 base and J 3 bases, with 11 bases left between them. The CDR3 spans 14 residues. Germline V gives CDR1 SGHNT, CDR2 YYREEE (reference sequence). The CDR3 nucleotides are TGTGCCAGCAGCTTGTGGGGCCCATTCTACGAGCAGTACTTC. The encoded protein is CASSLWGPFYEQYF.

This clone was seen once. This rearrangement joins TRBV25-1 to TRBJ2-2; the match to TRBD1 covers 7 bases. This CDR3 spans 13 amino acids. After removal of 7 bases from V and 5 bases from J, the junction contained 4 bases not matched to a gene. Germline CDR1 reads MGHDK; CDR2 reads SYGVNS. CDR3 nucleotide sequence: TGTGCCAGCACCCCACAGGGGACCGGGGAGCTGTTTTTT. The encoded protein is CASTPQGTGELFF.

V usage is TRBV6-6 and J usage is TRBJ1-4; no firm D call. Germline lookup yields CDR1 MNHNY and CDR2 SVGAGI (reference sequence). Between the trimmed V and J ends, which lost 2 bases and 8 bases, there was a span of 12 bases. CDR3 length: 14 residues. This CDR3 is CASSYATGKEKLFF. In DNA, the CDR3 is TGTGCCAGCAGTTACGCTACGGGGAAGGAAAAACTGTTTTTT.

This chain uses TRBV9 with TRBJ2-7; TRBD2 agrees at 7 bases. The CDR3 consists of 16 residues. The J segment lost 3 bases and the V segment lost 0 bases, leaving 9 bases of the junction unmatched. The germline CDR1 and CDR2 sequences are SGDLS and YYNGEE. In DNA, the CDR3 is TGTGCCAGCAGCGTAGCGGATAGCGGGCTCAGCTACGAGCAGTACTTC. Residues: CASSVADSGLSYEQYF.

This chain links TRBV7-2 with TRBJ2-1; D ambiguous. Germline V gene lookup returns CDR1 SGHTA and CDR2 FQGNSA. There are 18 residues in the CDR3. The ends were cut back, 0 bases at V and 0 bases at J, with 15 bases in the middle. In DNA form, the CDR3 reads TGTGCCAGCAGCTTAGCCCTGGATTTTGCGGACTCCTACAATGAGCAGTTCTTC. Its protein is CASSLALDFADSYNEQFF.

The V call is TRBV5-4, the J call TRBJ2-5, with TRBD2 as a possible D gene (7 bases). The germline CDR1 and CDR2 sequences are SGHNT and YYREEE (reference sequence). Deletions cut 3 bases from V and 5 bases from J, with 14 bases between. This CDR3 spans 14 amino acids. The CDR3 loop reads CASSSFPGGETQYF. CDR3 DNA: TGTGCCAGCAGCTCCTTTCCGGGGGGCGAGACCCAGTACTTC.

This clone occurred a few times. This chain uses TRBV5-4 with TRBJ1-3; TRBD1 matches 7 bases. CDR1 SGHNT and CDR2 YYREEE come from the germline V gene (reference sequence). J lost 2 bases, V lost 3 bases, and 2 bases had no gene match. The CDR3 is 14 residues long. The CDR3 sequence is CASSSGQAGNTIYF. The DNA for the CDR3 is TGTGCCAGCAGCTCTGGACAGGCTGGAAACACCATATATTTT.